This T cell receptor (beta chain) was obtained from a study of blood T cell repertoires in COVID-19. At the level of the study: The study drew acute and convalescent COVID-19 samples from the United States, Italy and Spain. Nucleic acid was either cDNA or gDNA, and it came from T cells, B-cell-depleted T cells, or PBMCs.

Per the original data handling: Estimation of nucleated cell counts relied on the amplification of reference gene primers. Some clones are missing from TCRdb's copy, which holds only in-frame ones; the method was immunoSEQ multiplex PCR. V, J and clone size were drawn from that table, and D and trimming were deduced from the DNA. The data contain 250,000 or so clones, more than 75% of them seen just once; the ten biggest clones take up approximately 8.2%. There are 10 residues in the CDR3. CDR1 and CDR2 from the germline V gene are GTSNPN and SVGIG (reference sequence). Trimming removed 5 bases at V and 7 bases at J, with 6 bases between.

Source material: peripheral blood. The chain has TRBV30 and TRBJ2-1; D gene unclear. The sequence was collected from a man aged 40-50 years with active or convalescent COVID-19. Written as DNA, the CDR3 is TGTGCCTGGGACGGTAATGAGCAGTTCTTC. This codes for CAWDGNEQFF.